This is a list of T cell receptor beta chains from one sample in a study of blood T cells in healthy people across ages. TCRdb re-called the 5' RACE reads through MiXCR, storing one row per CDR3 protein. Of roughly 1.5 million distinct CDR3 sequences detected, approximately 43% appear once; the ten largest clones hold around 4%. Sequenced: blood. These receptors were obtained from a woman younger than 30 in good health. CDR3s include the opening cysteine and the closing phenylalanine or tryptophan. The D gene is left open where the match is weak. The size entry is marked missing in some rows and otherwise reads once, few, many or a size class.

abundance: once; j_gene: TRBJ2-5; d_gene: -; v_gene: TRBV9; CDR3nt: TGTGCCAGCAGCACTCACGTAGGGACCCAAGAGACCCAGTACTTC; CDR3aa: CASSTHVGTQETQYF
abundance: few; j_gene: TRBJ1-2; d_gene: TRBD1; v_gene: TRBV20-1; CDR3nt: TGCAGTGCTAGATCCCCGGGACAGGGATATGGCTACACCTTC; CDR3aa: CSARSPGQGYGYTF
abundance: -; j_gene: TRBJ1-4; d_gene: TRBD1; v_gene: TRBV27; CDR3nt: TGTGCCAGCCGTACGTTGAGGACAGGGCAAACAACTAATGAAAAACTGTTTTTT; CDR3aa: CASRTLRTGQTTNEKLFF
abundance: -; j_gene: TRBJ2-7; d_gene: -; v_gene: TRBV10-3; CDR3nt: TGTGCCATCAGGGACATTAGCTACTACGAGCAGTACTTC; CDR3aa: CAIRDISYYEQYF
abundance: -; j_gene: TRBJ2-1; d_gene: TRBD1; v_gene: TRBV12-3/TRBV12-4; CDR3nt: TGTGCCAGCAGCTACTGGGACAGGGACAATGAGCAGTTCTTC; CDR3aa: CASSYWDRDNEQFF
abundance: many; j_gene: TRBJ2-1; d_gene: TRBD2; v_gene: TRBV5-1; CDR3nt: TGCGCCAGCAGCTTGGAGCCTAGCGGATACAATGAGCAGTTCTTC; CDR3aa: CASSLEPSGYNEQFF
abundance: -; j_gene: TRBJ2-1; d_gene: TRBD2; v_gene: TRBV7-9; CDR3nt: TGTGCCAGCAGCCAAACCTTGTTACTAGCGGGAGGGTCTGAGCAGTTCTTC; CDR3aa: CASSQTLLLAGGSEQFF
abundance: -; j_gene: TRBJ1-1; d_gene: -; v_gene: TRBV20-1; CDR3nt: TGCAGTGCTCTGGGGCAGTCTGAAGCTTTCTTT; CDR3aa: CSALGQSEAFF
abundance: -; j_gene: TRBJ2-3; d_gene: TRBD1; v_gene: TRBV24-1; CDR3nt: TGTGCCACCAGTGACCCGGGACAGGCTCACCATACGCAGTATTTT; CDR3aa: CATSDPGQAHHTQYF
abundance: -; j_gene: TRBJ2-5; d_gene: TRBD1; v_gene: TRBV5-1; CDR3nt: TGCGCCAGCAGCTTGGGAGGGACAGGCGTCCAAGAGACCCAGTACTTC; CDR3aa: CASSLGGTGVQETQYF
abundance: -; j_gene: TRBJ1-3; d_gene: -; v_gene: TRBV20-1; CDR3nt: TGCAGTGCTACAGGGGCAGGGGGAAACACCATATATTTT; CDR3aa: CSATGAGGNTIYF
abundance: few; j_gene: TRBJ1-1; d_gene: TRBD1; v_gene: TRBV11-2; CDR3nt: TGTGCCAGCAGCTCTGGCCTAAGGGACAGCGGCCCTGAAGCTTTCTTT; CDR3aa: CASSSGLRDSGPEAFF
abundance: -; j_gene: TRBJ2-1; d_gene: TRBD2; v_gene: TRBV7-7; CDR3nt: TGTGCTAGCAGCCGAGGGACTAGCGATAATGAGCAGTTCTTC; CDR3aa: CASSRGTSDNEQFF
abundance: -; j_gene: TRBJ2-1; d_gene: -; v_gene: TRBV20-1; CDR3nt: TGCAGTGCTAGAGATCGCGGGTACTCCTACGATGAGCAGTTCTTC; CDR3aa: CSARDRGYSYDEQFF
abundance: -; j_gene: TRBJ2-7; d_gene: -; v_gene: TRBV7-9; CDR3nt: TGTGCCAGCAGCCCGTCTCAGTGGGGCTACGAGCAGTACTTC; CDR3aa: CASSPSQWGYEQYF
abundance: -; j_gene: TRBJ1-2; d_gene: TRBD1; v_gene: TRBV12-3/TRBV12-4; CDR3nt: TGTGCCAGCTGTTTAACCGGACAGGTGATGGGGTATGGCTACACCTTC; CDR3aa: CASCLTGQVMGYGYTF
abundance: once; j_gene: TRBJ1-6; d_gene: TRBD1; v_gene: TRBV15; CDR3nt: TGTGCCACCAGCGTTACGGGACAGAGAAATTCACCCCTCCACTTT; CDR3aa: CATSVTGQRNSPLHF
abundance: -; j_gene: TRBJ2-1; d_gene: TRBD2; v_gene: TRBV6-1; CDR3nt: TGTGCCAGCAGTGAAGGCGGGAGAAGATACAATGAGCAGTTCTTC; CDR3aa: CASSEGGRRYNEQFF
abundance: -; j_gene: TRBJ1-5; d_gene: -; v_gene: TRBV12-3/TRBV12-4; CDR3nt: TGTGCCAGCAGTTTTTGGGTGGGCAGCAATCAGCCCCAGCATTTT; CDR3aa: CASSFWVGSNQPQHF
abundance: -; j_gene: TRBJ1-5; d_gene: TRBD1; v_gene: TRBV7-2; CDR3nt: TGTGCCAGCAGCTTAGACCCCAGGGGGGCGTACCAGCCCCAGCATTTT; CDR3aa: CASSLDPRGAYQPQHF
abundance: -; j_gene: TRBJ1-2; d_gene: TRBD1; v_gene: TRBV15; CDR3nt: TGTGCCACCAGCAGCTGGGACAGGCTGAACTATGGCTACACCTTC; CDR3aa: CATSSWDRLNYGYTF
abundance: -; j_gene: TRBJ2-1; d_gene: -; v_gene: TRBV7-2; CDR3nt: TGTGCCAGCAGCTTAGCAACCTCCCACAATGAGCAGTTCTTC; CDR3aa: CASSLATSHNEQFF
abundance: many; j_gene: TRBJ1-6; d_gene: TRBD1; v_gene: TRBV4-3; CDR3nt: TGCGCCAGCAGCCAAGAACGGACAGGGGTGAATTCACCCCTCCACTTT; CDR3aa: CASSQERTGVNSPLHF
abundance: -; j_gene: TRBJ2-5; d_gene: TRBD1; v_gene: TRBV5-1; CDR3nt: TGCGCCAGCAGATTACAAACAGGGGACCAAGAGACCCAGTACTTC; CDR3aa: CASRLQTGDQETQYF
abundance: few; j_gene: TRBJ2-3; d_gene: -; v_gene: TRBV7-9; CDR3nt: TGTGCCAGCAGCGCCCTCGGGCAGCTTGTTAAAGATACGCAGTATTTT; CDR3aa: CASSALGQLVKDTQYF
abundance: few; j_gene: TRBJ1-1; d_gene: -; v_gene: TRBV2; CDR3nt: TGTGCCAGCAGGACAGCGAACACTGAAGCTTTCTTT; CDR3aa: CASRTANTEAFF
abundance: few; j_gene: TRBJ2-3; d_gene: TRBD2; v_gene: TRBV4-3; CDR3nt: TGCGCCAGCAGCCAAGTGGCGACTAGCGGGGGCACAGATACGCAGTATTTT; CDR3aa: CASSQVATSGGTDTQYF
abundance: -; j_gene: TRBJ1-1; d_gene: -; v_gene: TRBV20-1; CDR3nt: TGCAGTGCTAGAGATCCGGCGCCCGGGGGGACTTTCTTT; CDR3aa: CSARDPAPGGTFF
abundance: few; j_gene: TRBJ2-4; d_gene: -; v_gene: TRBV7-9; CDR3nt: TGTGCCAGCAGCTCCGAACTACAAGGCGCCAAAAACATTCAGTACTTC; CDR3aa: CASSSELQGAKNIQYF
abundance: few; j_gene: TRBJ1-2; d_gene: TRBD1; v_gene: TRBV7-3; CDR3nt: TGTGCCAGCAGCTTGATGGGACAGGGAAGCAGCGGCTACACCTTC; CDR3aa: CASSLMGQGSSGYTF
abundance: few; j_gene: TRBJ1-5; d_gene: TRBD1; v_gene: TRBV12-3/TRBV12-4; CDR3nt: TGTGCCAGCAGTTCAAACAGGGGTGGCCAGCCCCAGCATTTT; CDR3aa: CASSSNRGGQPQHF